The 18 T cell receptor beta chains below come from one sample, sequenced in a study of post-analysis software for immune sequencing data. The TCR beta cDNA libraries contained unique molecular identifiers. MiXCR, run by TCRdb on the PCR reads, gives a single entry per CDR3 protein. This table holds about 680,000 distinct CDR3 sequences, approximately 59% found once. Study results and limitations: Several TRBV segments (TRBV5-6, TRBV5-1 and TRBV20-1 among them) occurred more frequently in patients than in controls.

For these TCRs, the target antigens are not known. The sample taken for sequencing was blood. These receptors all stem from a girl aged 2 to 9 with multiple sclerosis.

The chain uses TRBV19 and TRBJ1-2, with unresolved D. V lost 2 bases, J lost 8 bases, and 9 bases lay in between. CDR3 size: 12 residues. Germline-derived CDR1 and CDR2 are LNHDA and SQIVND (reference sequence). The CDR3 DNA is TGTGCCAGTAGTATAAGGCTGGCCGGCTACACCTTC. Translation gives CASSIRLAGYTF.

The genes are TRBV3-1 and TRBJ2-7; TRBD2 matches at 7 bases. The V gene end was trimmed by 4 bases and the J gene end by 3 bases; junction bases not matched to a gene: 9. The CDR3 length is 15 residues. Germline CDR1 LGHDT, CDR2 YNNKEL (reference sequence). As DNA, the CDR3 is TGTGCCAGCAGCCCGTCGAACCGGGGGGACTACGAGCAGTACTTC. Amino acids: CASSPSNRGDYEQYF.

The count of this clonotype is one. Mismatch with germline at one junction end may stem from a read error. The genes are TRBV10-3 and TRBJ2-1, with D perhaps TRBD1 or TRBD2 (6 bases each). Germline V lookup: CDR1 ENHRY, CDR2 SYGVKD. The length of the CDR3 is 15 residues. Here the CDR3 reads CAVSEGRGRYNEQFF. The CDR3 bases are TGTGCCGTCAGTGAGGGCCGGGGGCGCTACAATGAGCAGTTCTTC.

The CDR3: CASSSGSEPGANVLTF. CDR3 sequence (DNA): TGTGCCAGCTCCTCGGGTTCTGAACCTGGGGCCAACGTCCTGACTTTC. The chain uses TRBV6-4 and TRBJ2-6; D ambiguous. Germline CDR1 MRHNA, CDR2 SNTAGT. V lost 8 bases and J lost 2, with 16 bases in between. CDR3 length equals 16 residues.

The J gene is TRBJ2-7, the V gene TRBV5-1, with TRBD1 matching over 10 bases. The CDR3 has 14 residues. The V segment lost 4 bases and the J segment 5 bases; nucleotides outside the gene matches: 6. Germline V CDR1 and CDR2: SGHRS, YFSETQ. The CDR3 region has the DNA TGCGCCAGCAGCGAGGACAGGGGGTTCAACGAGCAGTACTTC. This gives the protein CASSEDRGFNEQYF.

The V call is TRBV20-1, the J call TRBJ2-5; 9 positions agree with TRBD1. The ends lost 3 bases at V and 5 bases at J; junction bases unmatched: 13. This CDR3 spans 16 amino acids. Germline values: CDR1 DFQATT, CDR2 SNEGSKA (reference sequence). The CDR3 DNA reads TGCAGTGCTAGTTCGCGGAAACAGGGGGCGTGGGAGACCCAGTACTTC. This codes for CSASSRKQGAWETQYF.

This chain joins TRBV20-1 and TRBJ2-1; D might be TRBD2 (7 bases). Gene TRBJ2-7 matches the end of the DNA better, so the J call may be wrong. Germline assignment: CDR1 DFQATT and CDR2 SNEGSKA (reference sequence). CDR3 length: 17 residues. The DNA of the CDR3 is TGCAGTGCTAGAGAACTGGCGGGGGCGATATTATACAATGAGCAGTACTTC. This codes for CSARELAGAILYNEQYF.

J is TRBJ1-5 and V is TRBV6-1; D gene ambiguous. The CDR3 consists of 15 residues. The V end was cut by 3 bases, the J end by 3 bases, with 12 bases between. CDR1 is MNHNS, CDR2 SASEGT, per germline. CDR3 protein: CASSDGQNLNQPQHF. The CDR3 coding sequence is TGTGCCAGCAGTGATGGGCAGAACCTCAATCAGCCCCAGCATTTT.

This chain uses TRBV28 with TRBJ2-1; 9 bases map to TRBD1. The CDR3 runs to 14 residues. V was clipped by 6 bases and J by 13 bases; unmatched bases: 13. The germline V gene encodes CDR1 MDHEN and CDR2 SYDVKM. CDR3 region: CASRPTGGRETQFF. The DNA of the CDR3 is TGTGCCAGCAGACCTACAGGGGGCAGGGAGACCCAGTTCTTC.

This clonotype has just a few counts. The chain joins TRBV12-3 or TRBV12-4 to TRBJ2-1; TRBD1 is a possible D gene (5 bases). This CDR3 is 15 amino acids long. Trimming removed 5 bases at V and 4 bases at J, with 15 bases between. DNA of the CDR3: TGTGCCAGCAGTCCCTTGGGCAGGGTGTACAATGAGCAGTTCTTC. Translating gives CASSPLGRVYNEQFF.

The chain carries TRBV7-6 and TRBJ2-1, with 8 bases matching TRBD2. CDR3 length: 16 amino acids. The junction had 6 bases not matched to a gene; V was cut back by 4 bases and J by 1 base. The V gene's germline CDR1 is SGHVS and CDR2 FNYEAQ. The CDR3 loop reads CASSYLLAASYNEQFF. For the CDR3, the DNA is TGTGCCAGCAGCTACTTACTAGCGGCGTCCTACAATGAGCAGTTCTTC. Full variable domain (remainder filled in from reference TRBV7-6 and TRBJ2-1): GAGVSQSPRYKVTKRGQDVALRCDPISGHVSLYWYRQALGQGPEFLTYFNYEAQQDKSGLPNDRFSAERPEGSISTLTIQRTEQRDSAMYRCASSYLLAASYNEQFFGPGTRLTVL.

CDR3 loop: CSATKGIAGGGETQYF. For the CDR3, the DNA is TGCAGTGCTACGAAGGGTATAGCGGGAGGAGGAGAGACCCAGTACTTC. J is TRBJ2-5 and V is TRBV20-1; 10 bases fit TRBD2. Trimming cost V 4 bases and J 4 bases; bases outside gene matches: 12. The CDR3 extends over 16 amino acids. Germline V gene lookup returns CDR1 DFQATT and CDR2 SNEGSKA (reference sequence).

This sequence joins TRBV5-6 and TRBJ1-5; D gene unclear. This CDR3 is built from 13 residues. With 2 bases removed from V and 6 bases from J, the gap between germline ends came to 9 bases. Germline CDR1 SGHDT, CDR2 YYEEEE. Here the CDR3 DNA reads TGTGCCAGCAGCTTTTCCGGGGTTCAGCCCCAGCATTTT. Amino acid sequence: CASSFSGVQPQHF.

This sequence joins TRBV9 and TRBJ2-1; either TRBD1 or TRBD2 may fit D (6 bases each). Germline V gene data show CDR1 as SGDLS and CDR2 as YYNGEE. The CDR3 consists of 16 residues. Trimming removed 4 bases at V and 4 bases at J, with 18 bases between. The CDR3 DNA follows: TGTGCCAGCAGCCCCCTTCTACGGGGGACATACAATGAGCAGTTCTTC. It translates to CASSPLLRGTYNEQFF.

This chain joins TRBV7-2 and TRBJ1-1, with 7 bases identical to TRBD1. CDR3 length: 13 amino acids. Germline CDR1 and CDR2: SGHTA and FQGNSA. Losses at the gene ends were 6 bases for V and 3 bases for J; bases not matched to a gene: 4. DNA of the CDR3: TGTGCCAGCAGGGTGGGACAGCACACTGAAGCTTTCTTT. Its protein product is CASRVGQHTEAFF.

This clonotype showed up just a few times. The rearrangement joins TRBV29-1 to TRBJ2-5; TRBD1 agrees at 7 bases. V was pared by 0 bases and J by 3 bases, with 7 bases of the junction left unmatched. This CDR3 has 15 amino acids. Germline V gives CDR1 SQVTM, CDR2 ANQGSEA. This CDR3 is CSVEDRGDREETQYF. The CDR3 region has the DNA TGCAGCGTTGAAGATCGAGGAGACAGGGAAGAGACCCAGTACTTC.

This chain links TRBV4-3 with TRBJ2-1; unclear D gene. Trimming removed 0 bases from V and 5 bases from J, with 5 bases in between. The CDR3 runs to 13 residues. CDR1 and CDR2 from the germline V gene are LGHNA and YSLEER. In DNA, the CDR3 is TGCGCCAGCAGCCAAGAACGAGACAATGAGCAGTTCTTC. Protein: CASSQERDNEQFF.

The rearrangement joins TRBV20-1 to TRBJ2-3, with 8 bases aligning to TRBD1. Trimming took 6 bases from V and 4 from J; bases not matched to a gene: 15. This CDR3 is 16 amino acids long. Germline V lookup: CDR1 DFQATT, CDR2 SNEGSKA (reference sequence). This chain's CDR3 is CSARGGARGQADTQYF. DNA for the CDR3: TGCAGTGCACGGGGCGGTGCCAGGGGGCAAGCAGATACGCAGTATTTT.